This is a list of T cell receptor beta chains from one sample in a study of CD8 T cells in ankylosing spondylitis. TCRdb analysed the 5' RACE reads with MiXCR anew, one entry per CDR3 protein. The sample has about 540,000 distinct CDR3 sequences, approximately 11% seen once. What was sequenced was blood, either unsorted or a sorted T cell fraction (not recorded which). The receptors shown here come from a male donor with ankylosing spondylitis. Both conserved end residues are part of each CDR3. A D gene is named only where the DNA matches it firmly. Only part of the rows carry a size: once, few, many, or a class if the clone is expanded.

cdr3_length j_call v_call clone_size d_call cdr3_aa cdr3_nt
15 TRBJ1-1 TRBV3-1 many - CASSPRDRRTTEAFF TGTGCCAGCAGCCCCCGGGACCGCCGGACCACTGAAGCTTTCTTT
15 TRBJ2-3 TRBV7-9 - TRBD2 CASSFAGGAGNTQYF TGTGCCAGCAGCTTCGCGGGAGGGGCCGGCAATACGCAGTATTTT
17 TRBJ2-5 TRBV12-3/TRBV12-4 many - CASIKRGRGASGETQYF TGTGCCAGCATCAAACGGGGTAGGGGAGCATCGGGAGAGACCCAGTACTTC
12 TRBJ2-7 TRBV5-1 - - CAKGCCSYEQYF TGCGCCAAAGGGTGTTGCTCCTACGAGCAGTACTTC
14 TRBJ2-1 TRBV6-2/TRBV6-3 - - CAGGSRYSYNEQFF TGTGCCGGGGGCAGCAGATACTCCTACAATGAGCAGTTCTTC
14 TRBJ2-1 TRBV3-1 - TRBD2 CASTSSGAYNEQFF TGTGCCAGTACCTCTAGCGGAGCCTACAATGAGCAGTTCTTC
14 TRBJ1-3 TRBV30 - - CAWIPRDSGNTIYF TGTGCCTGGATTCCCAGGGATTCGGGAAACACCATATATTTT
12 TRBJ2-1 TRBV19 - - CASRELGNEQFF TGTGCCAGTAGGGAACTAGGGAATGAGCAGTTCTTC
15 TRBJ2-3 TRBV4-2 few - CASSQDRRDGSTQYF TGTGCCAGCAGCCAAGATCGGAGGGACGGAAGTACGCAGTATTTT
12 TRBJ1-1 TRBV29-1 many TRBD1 CSAGTGNTEAFF TGCAGCGCCGGGACAGGGAACACTGAAGCTTTCTTT
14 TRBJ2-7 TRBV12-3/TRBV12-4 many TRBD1 CASRYWDREGEQYF TGTGCCAGCAGGTATTGGGACAGGGAAGGCGAGCAGTACTTC
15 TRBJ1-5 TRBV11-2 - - CASSQDSNSNQPQHF TGTGCCAGCAGCCAAGACAGTAATAGCAATCAGCCCCAGCATTTT
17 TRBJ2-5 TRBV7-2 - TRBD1 CASSLVSQGVAKETQYF TGTGCCAGCAGCTTAGTCTCCCAGGGGGTAGCCAAAGAGACCCAGTACTTC
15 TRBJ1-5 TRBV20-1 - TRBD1 CSAVGTGAPDQPQHF TGCAGTGCCGTAGGGACAGGAGCCCCCGATCAGCCCCAGCATTTT
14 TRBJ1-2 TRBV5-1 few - CASSLSLRNYGYTF TGCGCCAGCAGCTTGTCCCTGAGGAACTATGGCTACACCTTC
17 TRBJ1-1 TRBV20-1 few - CSARMRGSRRGNTEAFF TGCAGTGCTAGGATGAGGGGGTCCCGTCGCGGGAACACTGAAGCTTTCTTT
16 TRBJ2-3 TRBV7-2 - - CASSLDSGQGTDTQYF TGTGCCAGCAGCTTAGACTCAGGCCAGGGAACAGATACGCAGTATTTT
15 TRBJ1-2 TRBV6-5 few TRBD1 CASSSQGARSYGYTF TGTGCCAGCAGTTCCCAGGGGGCGAGAAGCTATGGCTACACCTTC
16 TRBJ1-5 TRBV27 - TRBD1 CASSYRQGSGNQPQHF TGTGCCAGCAGTTACCGACAGGGGTCGGGCAATCAGCCCCAGCATTTT
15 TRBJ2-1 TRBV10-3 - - CAISESLDSYNEQFF TGTGCCATCAGTGAGTCGTTAGACTCCTACAATGAGCAGTTCTTC
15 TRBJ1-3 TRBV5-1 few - CASSLVGEPGNTIYF TGCGCCAGCAGCTTGGTTGGGGAGCCTGGAAACACCATATATTTT
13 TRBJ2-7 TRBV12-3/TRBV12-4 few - CASSLTGTNEQYF TGTGCCAGCAGTTTAACGGGGACCAACGAGCAGTACTTC
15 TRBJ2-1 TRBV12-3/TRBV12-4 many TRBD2 CASRRTSASYNEQFF TGTGCCAGCCGAAGGACTAGCGCCTCCTACAATGAGCAGTTCTTC
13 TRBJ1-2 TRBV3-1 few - CASSQTSESGYTF TGTGCCAGCAGCCAAACCTCCGAGAGTGGCTACACCTTC
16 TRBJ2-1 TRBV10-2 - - CASSVGTFGPYNEQFF TGCGCCAGCAGTGTGGGGACCTTTGGACCCTACAATGAGCAGTTCTTC
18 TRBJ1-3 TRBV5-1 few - CASSAGTSTGISGNTIYF TGCGCCAGCAGCGCCGGGACATCTACCGGGATCTCTGGAAACACCATATATTTT
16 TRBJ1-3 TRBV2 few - CASSEFLGSSGNTIYF TGTGCCAGCAGTGAATTTTTAGGGAGCTCTGGAAACACCATATATTTT
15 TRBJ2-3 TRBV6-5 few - CASSYSLGGTDTQYF TGTGCCAGCAGTTACTCGTTAGGGGGCACAGATACGCAGTATTTT
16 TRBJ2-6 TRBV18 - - CASSPDTLSGANVLTF TGTGCCAGCTCACCAGATACTTTATCTGGGGCCAACGTCCTGACTTTC
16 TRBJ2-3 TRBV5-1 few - CASSFGAATLGDTQYF TGCGCCAGCAGCTTTGGAGCGGCCACGCTCGGAGATACGCAGTATTTT
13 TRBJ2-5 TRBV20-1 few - CSARGPGGETQYF TGCAGTGCTAGAGGACCCGGTGGGGAGACCCAGTACTTC
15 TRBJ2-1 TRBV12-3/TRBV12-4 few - CASSPEERAYNEQFF TGTGCCAGCAGCCCCGAGGAGCGGGCCTACAATGAGCAGTTCTTC
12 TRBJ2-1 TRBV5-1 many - CASSSVSFEQFF TGCGCCAGCAGCTCCGTGAGTTTTGAGCAGTTCTTC
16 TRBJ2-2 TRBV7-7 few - CASSLIRGADTGELFF TGTGCCAGCAGCTTAATTAGGGGTGCGGACACCGGGGAGCTGTTTTTT
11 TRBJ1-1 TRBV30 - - CARGRGTEAFF TGTGCCCGAGGCCGGGGAACTGAAGCTTTCTTT
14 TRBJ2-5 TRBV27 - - CASSFSPSGGTQYF TGTGCCAGCAGTTTTAGCCCCTCCGGCGGTACCCAGTACTTC
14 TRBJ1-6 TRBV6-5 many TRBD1 CASSWDSDNSPLHF TGTGCCAGCAGTTGGGACAGCGATAATTCACCCCTCCACTTT
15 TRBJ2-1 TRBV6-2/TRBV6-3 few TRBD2 CAVSGRAPFYNEQFF TGTGCCGTTAGCGGGAGGGCTCCCTTCTACAATGAGCAGTTCTTC
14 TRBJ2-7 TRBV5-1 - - CASSFWGAAYEQYF TGCGCCAGCAGCTTTTGGGGCGCAGCCTACGAGCAGTACTTC
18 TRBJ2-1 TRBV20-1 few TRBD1 CSATPGQTAWSSYNEQFF TGCAGTGCTACACCGGGACAGACAGCCTGGAGCTCCTACAATGAGCAGTTCTTC
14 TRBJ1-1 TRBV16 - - CASSYGPTNTEAFF TGTGCCAGCAGCTATGGACCCACTAACACTGAAGCTTTCTTT
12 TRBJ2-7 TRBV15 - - CATSRGYAEQYF TGTGCCACCAGCAGAGGTTACGCCGAGCAGTACTTC